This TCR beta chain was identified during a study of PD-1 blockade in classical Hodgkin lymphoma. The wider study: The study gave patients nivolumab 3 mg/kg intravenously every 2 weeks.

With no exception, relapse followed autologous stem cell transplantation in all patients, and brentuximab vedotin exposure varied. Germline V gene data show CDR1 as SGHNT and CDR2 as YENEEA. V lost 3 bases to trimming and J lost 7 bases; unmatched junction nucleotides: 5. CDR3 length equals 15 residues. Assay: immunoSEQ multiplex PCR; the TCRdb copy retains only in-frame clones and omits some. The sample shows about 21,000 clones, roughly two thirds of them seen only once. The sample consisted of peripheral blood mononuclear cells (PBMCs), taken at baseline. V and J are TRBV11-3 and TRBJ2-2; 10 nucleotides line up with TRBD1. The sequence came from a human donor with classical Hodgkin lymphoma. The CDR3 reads CASSFGDRGVGELFF. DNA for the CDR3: TGTGCCAGCAGCTTTGGGGACAGGGGCGTCGGGGAGCTGTTTTTT.